Shown below are 17 T cell receptor beta chains from a single sample sequenced in a study of cytomegalovirus exposure and HLA in healthy donors (dated by TCRdb to 2015 to 2018). The library came from the immunoSEQ multiplex PCR assay. For the multiplex PCR, a mixture combining 60 forward primers for TCR Vbeta segments and 13 reverse primers for TCR Jbeta segments was used. In TCRdb, the immuneACCESS table is reduced to in-frame sequences with V and J assigned. These tables do not hold every clone; where another copy was compared, an unresolved V gene accounts for under half, and the others remain unexplained. The sample table lists over 120,000 clones, about 74% of them with a count of one. The biggest ten clones account for approximately 4.3% of the sample. What was sequenced was PBMCs. The receptors here all came from a man between 18 and 29 years old in good health and CMV-seropositive.

The chain carries TRBV5-4 and TRBJ2-5, with 8 bases fitting TRBD2. J gave up 5 bases and V 3 bases, and 12 bases lay outside the gene matches. The CDR3 contains 16 residues. The germline gives CDR1 SGHNT, CDR2 YYREEE (reference sequence). The CDR3 DNA sequence: TGTGCCAGCAGCTCGAGAGACCCGGGACTAGGGGAGACCCAGTACTTC. Protein product: CASSSRDPGLGETQYF. Filled out from reference TRBV5-4 and TRBJ2-5, the complete variable domain reads ETGVTQSPTHLIKTRGQQVTLRCSSQSGHNTVSWYQQALGQGPQFIFQYYREEENGRGNFPPRFSGLQFPNYSSELNVNALELDDSALYLCASSSRDPGLGETQYFGPGTRLLVL.

The V and J genes are TRBV30 and TRBJ2-4, with D maybe TRBD2 (6 bases). Trimming pared 5 bases from V and 6 bases from J, leaving 14 bases between. The CDR3 length is 13 residues. From germline, CDR1 is GTSNPN and CDR2 SVGIG (reference sequence). The CDR3 sequence: CAWAGGTGNIQYF. In DNA form, the CDR3 reads TGTGCCTGGGCAGGCGGGACGGGAAACATTCAGTACTTC.

This clone was observed a single time. The chain employs TRBV6-1 and TRBJ1-2; the D is unclear. The germline gives CDR1 MNHNS, CDR2 SASEGT. V lost 8 bases to trimming and J lost 4 bases, with 17 bases between them. The CDR3 extends over 14 amino acids. CDR3 in DNA: TGTGCCAGCCTCTTCCCGGGAGGAGGCTATGGCTACACCTTC. This encodes CASLFPGGGYGYTF.

The CDR3 nucleotides are TGTGCCAGCTCACCAGAGGGTGGGGCCAACGTCCTGACTTTC. Protein: CASSPEGGANVLTF. The rearrangement joins TRBV18 to TRBJ2-6; D might be TRBD2 (5 bases). V was cut by 2 bases and J by 3 bases, with 5 bases left in between. CDR3 length equals 14 residues. The germline CDR1 and CDR2 sequences are KGHSH and LQKENI.

The V call is TRBV27, the J call TRBJ2-1, with 16 bases matching TRBD2. The CDR3 has 15 residues. Trimming removed 6 bases from V and 9 bases from J; junction bases left unmatched: 5. CDR1 is MNHEY and CDR2 is SMNVEV in the germline V gene (reference sequence). The CDR3 loop is CASSTGTSGGGEQFF. CDR3 nucleotide sequence: TGTGCCAGCAGCACCGGGACTAGCGGGGGGGGTGAGCAGTTCTTC.

Only a few counts were recorded for this clone. The chain is built from TRBV5-1 and TRBJ2-7; 7 positions agree with TRBD1. This CDR3 is 16 amino acids long. J gave up 3 bases and V 0 bases, and 9 bases lay outside the gene matches. Germline assignment: CDR1 SGHRS and CDR2 YFSETQ. CDR3 in DNA: TGCGCCAGCAGCTTGGGGGTCAGGGGGTTCATCTACGAGCAGTACTTC. Protein: CASSLGVRGFIYEQYF.

J is TRBJ2-2 and V is TRBV28; no clear D. The CDR3 extends over 16 amino acids. Germline V CDR1 and CDR2: MDHEN, SYDVKM. The germline V and J ends were trimmed by 6 bases and 2 bases, with 16 bases remaining between them. The CDR3 sequence is CASRSLSVLNTGELFF. The CDR3 nucleotides read TGTGCCAGCAGATCCCTATCGGTATTAAACACCGGGGAGCTGTTTTTT. The full variable domain, completed using reference TRBV28 and TRBJ2-2, is DVKVTQSSRYLVKRTGEKVFLECVQDMDHENMFWYRQDPGLGLRLIYFSYDVKMKEKGDIPEGYSVSREKKERFSLILESASTNQTSMYLCASRSLSVLNTGELFFGEGSRLTVL.

This chain links TRBV28 with TRBJ1-3; 7 positions agree with TRBD1. In germline, CDR1 is MDHEN, CDR2 SYDVKM. The CDR3 is made up of 16 amino acids. With V trimmed by 6 bases and J by 7 bases, 15 bases remained unmatched. The CDR3 loop is CASRRPLTGSGNTIYF. In DNA, the CDR3 is TGTGCCAGCAGACGCCCCTTGACAGGGTCAGGCAACACCATATATTTT. Filled out from reference TRBV28 and TRBJ1-3, the complete variable domain reads DVKVTQSSRYLVKRTGEKVFLECVQDMDHENMFWYRQDPGLGLRLIYFSYDVKMKEKGDIPEGYSVSREKKERFSLILESASTNQTSMYLCASRRPLTGSGNTIYFGEGSWLTVV.

The chain has TRBV15 and TRBJ2-3; possibly TRBD1 for D (5 bases). V was clipped by 1 base and J by 6 bases, with 11 bases between them. Germline V gene data show CDR1 as LNHNV and CDR2 as YYDKDF (reference sequence). This CDR3 comprises 14 residues. The CDR3 loop is CATSRGAGLDTQYF. The CDR3 coding sequence is TGTGCCACCAGCAGAGGCGCAGGGCTTGATACGCAGTATTTT.

The chain uses TRBV7-2 and TRBJ2-7, with a possible D match to TRBD2 (5 bases). Trimming removed 1 base from V and 2 bases from J, with 12 bases in between. Germline V gene data show CDR1 as SGHTA and CDR2 as FQGNSA. The CDR3 covers 15 residues. DNA of the CDR3: TGTGCCAGCAGCTTAGGGGTTGTTAGCGCCTACGAGCAGTACTTC. Residues: CASSLGVVSAYEQYF. The entire variable domain, with the rest obtained from reference TRBV7-2 and TRBJ2-7, is as follows: GAGVSQSPSNKVTEKGKDVELRCDPISGHTALYWYRQSLGQGLEFLIYFQGNSAPDKSGLPSDRFSAERTGGSVSTLTIQRTQQEDSAVYLCASSLGVVSAYEQYFGPGTRLTVT.

In its sample, this clone was seen once. This chain links TRBV5-6 with TRBJ1-2; 7 bases fit TRBD1. The CDR3 totals 15 residues. The V gene's germline CDR1 is SGHDT and CDR2 YYEEEE. Trimming cost V 4 bases and J 7 bases; bases outside gene matches: 13. CDR3 sequence: CASSDRDSVLRGYTF. CDR3 DNA: TGTGCCAGCAGCGACCGGGACAGCGTTCTTCGTGGCTACACCTTC.

The chain has TRBV7-2 and TRBJ1-2, with D uncertain. The V and J ends lost 2 bases and 4 bases respectively, with 11 bases between them. The CDR3 runs to 14 residues. Looked up from germline, CDR1 is SGHTA and CDR2 is FQGNSA. CDR3 bases: TGTGCCAGCAGCTTAAACGCAGGAGGCTATGGCTACACCTTC. Translation: CASSLNAGGYGYTF. The full variable domain, completed using reference TRBV7-2 and TRBJ1-2, is GAGVSQSPSNKVTEKGKDVELRCDPISGHTALYWYRQSLGQGLEFLIYFQGNSAPDKSGLPSDRFSAERTGGSVSTLTIQRTQQEDSAVYLCASSLNAGGYGYTFGSGTRLTVV.

This clone was counted once. The J gene is TRBJ1-1, the V gene TRBV13; D is possibly TRBD1 (5 bases). V lost 4 bases, J lost 4 bases, and 10 bases lay in between. CDR3 length equals 13 residues. The germline V gene encodes CDR1 PRHDT and CDR2 FYEKMQ (reference sequence). CDR3 region: CASSYGGGTEAFF. Here the CDR3 DNA reads TGTGCCAGCAGCTATGGGGGAGGCACTGAAGCTTTCTTT.

The chain combines TRBV7-9 with TRBJ2-2; no definite D call. Trimming cost V 1 base and J 4 bases, with 10 bases left between them. CDR3 length equals 15 residues. CDR1 SEHNR and CDR2 FQNEAQ come from the germline V gene (reference sequence). The CDR3 DNA reads as TGTGCCAGCAGCTTAGGGTTGGGCACCACCGGGGAGCTGTTTTTT. Protein product: CASSLGLGTTGELFF.

The rearrangement links TRBV10-1 to TRBJ2-1, with D uncertain. The CDR3 consists of 16 residues. Trimming cost V 2 bases and J 9 bases, with 20 bases left between them. CDR1 is WNHNN, CDR2 SYGVQD, per germline (reference sequence). In DNA, the CDR3 is TGCGCCAGCAGTGAGGTTCAGCCCGGCCGCGAGGTTGAGCAGTTCTTC. Translation gives CASSEVQPGREVEQFF.

V usage is TRBV10-2 and J usage is TRBJ1-4; maybe TRBD1 (5 bases). CDR3 size: 12 residues. From germline, CDR1 is WSHSY and CDR2 SAAADI. Trimming cost V 6 bases and J 6 bases, with 8 bases left between them. DNA of the CDR3: TGCGCCAGCAGCAGGGCGGATGAAAAACTGTTTTTT. Its translation: CASSRADEKLFF.

This clone was found a few times. This chain connects TRBV5-4 to TRBJ2-5; weak D call: TRBD1 (5 bases). V was trimmed by 2 bases and J by 3 bases, leaving 11 bases between them. Germline loops: CDR1 SGHNT, CDR2 YYREEE (reference sequence). This CDR3 is built from 14 residues. CDR3: CASSFVDRKETQYF. CDR3 coding DNA: TGTGCCAGCAGCTTCGTAGACAGAAAAGAGACCCAGTACTTC.